This T cell receptor beta chain derives from a study of shared T cell receptors in the human thymus. Sequencing used immunoSEQ multiplex PCR; TCRdb keeps in-frame clones, though not all of them. The table lists 630,000 or so clones, 80% to 90% of them singletons. The CDR3 extends over 15 amino acids. The germline CDR1 and CDR2 sequences are MNHEY and SMNVEV (reference sequence). V was clipped by 3 bases and J by 4 bases; unmatched bases: 6. This sample was shared with a second study, whose subject was human thymus T cells. From that paper: Each of the donors was a healthy Finnish infant who was undergoing open corrective cardiac surgery for congenital heart defects. Surgeons resected thymus tissue during corrective heart surgery. Gene usage (both V and J) appeared biased in thymic and blood repertoires. Reports from related research described highly overlapping thymic repertoires among unrelated individuals.

The material sequenced was thymocytes. The clonotype originates from a boy younger than two with a congenital heart defect. The gene calls are TRBV27 and TRBJ2-7; 10 bases line up with TRBD1. Here the CDR3 reads CASSLTGTGEYEQYF. DNA of the CDR3: TGTGCCAGCAGTTTGACGGGGACAGGGGAATACGAGCAGTACTTC.